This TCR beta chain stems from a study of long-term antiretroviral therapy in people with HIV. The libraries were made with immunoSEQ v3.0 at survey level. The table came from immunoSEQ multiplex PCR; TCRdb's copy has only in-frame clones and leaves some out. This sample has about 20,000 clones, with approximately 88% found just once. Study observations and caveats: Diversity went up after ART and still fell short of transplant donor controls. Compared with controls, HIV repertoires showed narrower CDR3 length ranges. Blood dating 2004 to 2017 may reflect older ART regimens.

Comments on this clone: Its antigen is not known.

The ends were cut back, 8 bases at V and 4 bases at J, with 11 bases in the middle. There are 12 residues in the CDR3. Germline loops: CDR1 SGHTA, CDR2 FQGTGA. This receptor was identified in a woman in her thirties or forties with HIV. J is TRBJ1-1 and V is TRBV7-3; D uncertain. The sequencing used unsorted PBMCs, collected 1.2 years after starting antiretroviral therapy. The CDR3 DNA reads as TGTGCCAGCCGCGGGGAGAGCACTGAAGCTTTCTTT. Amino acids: CASRGESTEAFF.